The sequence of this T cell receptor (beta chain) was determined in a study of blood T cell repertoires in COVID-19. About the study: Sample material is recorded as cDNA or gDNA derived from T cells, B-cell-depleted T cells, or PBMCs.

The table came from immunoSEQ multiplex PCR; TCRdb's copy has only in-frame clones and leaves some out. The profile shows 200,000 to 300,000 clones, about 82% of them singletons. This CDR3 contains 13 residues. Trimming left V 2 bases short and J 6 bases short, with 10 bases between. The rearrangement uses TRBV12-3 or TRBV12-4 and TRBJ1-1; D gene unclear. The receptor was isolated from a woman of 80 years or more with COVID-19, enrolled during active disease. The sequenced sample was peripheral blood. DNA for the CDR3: TGTGCCAGCAGTTTAACCCCGGTTCCTGAAGCTTTCTTT. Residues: CASSLTPVPEAFF.